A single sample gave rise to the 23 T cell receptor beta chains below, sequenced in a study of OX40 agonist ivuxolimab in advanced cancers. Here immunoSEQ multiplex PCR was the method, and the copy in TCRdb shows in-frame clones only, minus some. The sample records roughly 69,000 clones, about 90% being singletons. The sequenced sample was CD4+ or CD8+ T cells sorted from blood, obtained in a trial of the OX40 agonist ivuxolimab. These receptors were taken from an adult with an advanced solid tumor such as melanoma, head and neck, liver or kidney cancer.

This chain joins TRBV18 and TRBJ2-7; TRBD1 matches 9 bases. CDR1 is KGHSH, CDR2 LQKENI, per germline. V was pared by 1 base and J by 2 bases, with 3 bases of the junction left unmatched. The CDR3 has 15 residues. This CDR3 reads CASSPQDRGPYEQYF. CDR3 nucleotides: TGTGCCAGCTCACCACAGGACAGGGGTCCCTACGAGCAGTACTTC.

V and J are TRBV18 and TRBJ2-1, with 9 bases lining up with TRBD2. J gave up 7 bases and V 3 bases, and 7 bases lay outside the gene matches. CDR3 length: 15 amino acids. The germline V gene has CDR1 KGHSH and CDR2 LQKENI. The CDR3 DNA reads TGTGCCAGCTCACCGCAGCGGGAGGTAAATAATGAGCAGTTCTTC. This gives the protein CASSPQREVNNEQFF.

This chain's CDR3 is CASSERGGRREKLFF. The CDR3 region has the DNA TGCGCCAGCAGTGAGCGGGGGGGCCGGAGGGAAAAACTGTTTTTT. The chain employs TRBV10-2 and TRBJ1-4; tentative D call: TRBD1 (6 bases). Trimming stripped 2 bases from V and 8 bases from J, with 15 bases between. Germline CDR1 is WSHSY and CDR2 is SAAADI. The CDR3 is made up of 15 amino acids.

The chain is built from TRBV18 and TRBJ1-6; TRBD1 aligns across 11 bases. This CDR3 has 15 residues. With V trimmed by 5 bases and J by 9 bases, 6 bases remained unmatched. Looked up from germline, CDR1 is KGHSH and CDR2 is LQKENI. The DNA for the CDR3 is TGTGCCAGCTCATCGGGACAGGGGGTGGGTTCACCCCTCCACTTT. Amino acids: CASSSGQGVGSPLHF. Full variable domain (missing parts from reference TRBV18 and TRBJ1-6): NAGVMQNPRHLVRRRGQEARLRCSPMKGHSHVYWYRQLPEEGLKFMVYLQKENIIDESGMPKERFSAEFPKEGPSILRIQQVVRGDSAAYFCASSSGQGVGSPLHFGNGTRLTVT.

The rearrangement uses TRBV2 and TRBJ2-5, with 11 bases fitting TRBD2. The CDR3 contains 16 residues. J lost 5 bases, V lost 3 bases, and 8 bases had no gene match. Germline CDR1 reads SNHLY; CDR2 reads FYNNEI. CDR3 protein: CASSEGASGRKETQYF. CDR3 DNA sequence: TGTGCCAGCAGTGAGGGTGCTAGCGGGAGGAAGGAGACCCAGTACTTC.

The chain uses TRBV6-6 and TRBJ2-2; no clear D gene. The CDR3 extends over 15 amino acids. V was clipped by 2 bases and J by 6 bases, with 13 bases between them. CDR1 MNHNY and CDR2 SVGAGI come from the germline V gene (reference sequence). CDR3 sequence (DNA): TGTGCCAGCAGTTACGACTTGCCGCGGTCCGGGGAGCTGTTTTTT. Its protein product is CASSYDLPRSGELFF.

The CDR3 DNA follows: TGTGCCAGCAGTGCCGGACGGTCCTATGGCTACACCTTC. Protein sequence: CASSAGRSYGYTF. The chain combines TRBV28 with TRBJ1-2; D uncertain. Germline assignment: CDR1 MDHEN and CDR2 SYDVKM. The V end was cut by 5 bases, the J end by 4 bases, with 11 bases between. The CDR3 sequence is 13 residues long.

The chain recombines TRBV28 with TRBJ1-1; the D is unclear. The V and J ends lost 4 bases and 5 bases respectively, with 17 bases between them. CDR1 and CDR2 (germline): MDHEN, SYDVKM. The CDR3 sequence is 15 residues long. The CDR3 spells CASSSYARVRTEAFF. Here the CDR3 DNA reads TGTGCCAGCAGTTCGTATGCGAGGGTGAGAACTGAAGCTTTCTTT.

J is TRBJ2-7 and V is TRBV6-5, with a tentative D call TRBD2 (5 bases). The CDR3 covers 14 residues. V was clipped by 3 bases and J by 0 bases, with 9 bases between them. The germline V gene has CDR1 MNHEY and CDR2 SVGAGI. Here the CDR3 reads CASSYRGFSYEQYF. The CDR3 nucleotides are TGTGCCAGCAGTTATCGGGGATTCTCCTACGAGCAGTACTTC.

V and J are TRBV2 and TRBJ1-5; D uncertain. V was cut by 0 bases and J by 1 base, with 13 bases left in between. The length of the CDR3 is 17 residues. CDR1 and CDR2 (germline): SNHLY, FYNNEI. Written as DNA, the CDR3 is TGTGCCAGCAGTGAAGCGCTTGGGGTTACAAGCAATCAGCCCCAGCATTTT. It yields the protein CASSEALGVTSNQPQHF.

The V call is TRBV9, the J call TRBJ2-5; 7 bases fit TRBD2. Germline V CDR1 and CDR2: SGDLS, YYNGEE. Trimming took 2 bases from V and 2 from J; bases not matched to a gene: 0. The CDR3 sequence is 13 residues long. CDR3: CASSVRGQETQYF. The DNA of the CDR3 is TGTGCCAGCAGCGTGCGGGGGCAAGAGACCCAGTACTTC. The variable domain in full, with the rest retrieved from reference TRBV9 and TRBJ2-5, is DSGVTQTPKHLITATGQRVTLRCSPRSGDLSVYWYQQSLDQGLQFLIQYYNGEERAKGNILERFSAQQFPDLHSELNLSSLELGDSALYFCASSVRGQETQYFGPGTRLLVL.

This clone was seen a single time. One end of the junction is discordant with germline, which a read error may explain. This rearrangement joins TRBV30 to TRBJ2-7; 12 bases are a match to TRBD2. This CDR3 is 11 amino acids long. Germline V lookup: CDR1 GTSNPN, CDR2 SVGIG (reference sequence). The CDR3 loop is CAWETSGRRNF. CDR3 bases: TGTGCCTGGGAGACTAGCGGGAGAAGGAACTTC.

The CDR3 here is CASSESTQHF. CDR3 bases: TGTGCCAGCAGTGAATCTACTCAGCATTTT. This chain uses TRBV6-1 with TRBJ1-5; no reliable D call. Germline V gives CDR1 MNHNS, CDR2 SASEGT. The ends were cut back, 2 bases at V and 13 bases at J, with 6 bases in the middle. CDR3 length equals 10 residues.

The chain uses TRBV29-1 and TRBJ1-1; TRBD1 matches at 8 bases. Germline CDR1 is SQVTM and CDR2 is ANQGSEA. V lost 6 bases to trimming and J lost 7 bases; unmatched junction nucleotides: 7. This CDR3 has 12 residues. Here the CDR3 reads CSVIQGADEAFF. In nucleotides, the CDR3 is TGCAGCGTGATCCAGGGGGCGGATGAAGCTTTCTTT.

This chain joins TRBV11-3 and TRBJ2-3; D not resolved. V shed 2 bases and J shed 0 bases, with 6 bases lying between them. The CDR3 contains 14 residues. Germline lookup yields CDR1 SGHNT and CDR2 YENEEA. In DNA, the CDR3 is TGTGCCAGCAGCTTATCCGGGAGCACAGATACGCAGTATTTT. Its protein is CASSLSGSTDTQYF. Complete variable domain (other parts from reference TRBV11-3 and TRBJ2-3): EAGVVQSPRYKIIEKKQPVAFWCNPISGHNTLYWYLQNLGQGPELLIRYENEEAVDDSQLPKDRFSAERLKGVDSTLKIQPAELGDSAVYLCASSLSGSTDTQYFGPGTRLTVL.

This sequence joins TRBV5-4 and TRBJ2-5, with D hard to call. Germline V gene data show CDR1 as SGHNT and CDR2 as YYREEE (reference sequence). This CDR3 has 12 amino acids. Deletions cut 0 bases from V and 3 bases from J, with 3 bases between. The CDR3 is CASSLAKETQYF. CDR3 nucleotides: TGTGCCAGCAGCTTGGCCAAAGAGACCCAGTACTTC.

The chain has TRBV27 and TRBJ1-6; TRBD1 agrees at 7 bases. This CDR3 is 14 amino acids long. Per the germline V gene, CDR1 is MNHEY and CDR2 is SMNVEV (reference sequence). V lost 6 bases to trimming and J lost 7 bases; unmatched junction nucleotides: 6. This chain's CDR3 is CASRQGWSNSPLHF. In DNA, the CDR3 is TGTGCCAGCAGACAGGGGTGGTCCAATTCACCCCTCCACTTT.

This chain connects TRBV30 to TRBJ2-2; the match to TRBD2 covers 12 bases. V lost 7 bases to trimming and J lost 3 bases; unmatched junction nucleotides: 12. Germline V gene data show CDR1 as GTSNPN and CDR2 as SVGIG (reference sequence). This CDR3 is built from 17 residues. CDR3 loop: CAFLSLAGGYDTGELFF. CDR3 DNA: TGTGCCTTCCTGAGTCTAGCGGGAGGGTACGACACCGGGGAGCTGTTTTTT. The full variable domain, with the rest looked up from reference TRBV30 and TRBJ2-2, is SQTIHQWPATLVQPVGSPLSLECTVEGTSNPNLYWYRQAAGRGLQLLFYSVGIGQISSEVPQNLSASRPQDRQFILSSKKLLLSDSGFYLCAFLSLAGGYDTGELFFGEGSRLTVL.

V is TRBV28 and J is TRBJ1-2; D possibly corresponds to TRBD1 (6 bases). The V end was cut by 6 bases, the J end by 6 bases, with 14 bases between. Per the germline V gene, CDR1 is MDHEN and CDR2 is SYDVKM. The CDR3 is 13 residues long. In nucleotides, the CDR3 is TGTGCCAGCAGAACAGGGTTCCTTGATGGCTACACCTTC. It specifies CASRTGFLDGYTF.

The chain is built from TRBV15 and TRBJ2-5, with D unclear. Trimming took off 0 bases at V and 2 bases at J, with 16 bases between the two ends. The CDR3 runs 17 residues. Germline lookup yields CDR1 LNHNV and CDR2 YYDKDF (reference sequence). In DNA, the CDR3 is TGTGCCACCAGCAGAGATCAGATGAGACACCGACAAGAGACCCAGTACTTC. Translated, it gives CATSRDQMRHRQETQYF.

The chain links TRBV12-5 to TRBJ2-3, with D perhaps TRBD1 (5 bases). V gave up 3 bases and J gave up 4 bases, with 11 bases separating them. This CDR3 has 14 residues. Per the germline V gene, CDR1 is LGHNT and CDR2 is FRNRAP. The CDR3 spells CASGFEQGPDTQYF. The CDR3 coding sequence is TGTGCTAGTGGTTTTGAGCAGGGCCCAGATACGCAGTATTTT. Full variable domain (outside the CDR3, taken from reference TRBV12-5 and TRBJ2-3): DARVTQTPRHKVTEMGQEVTMRCQPILGHNTVFWYRQTMMQGLELLAYFRNRAPLDDSGMPKDRFSAEMPDATLATLKIQPSEPRDSAVYFCASGFEQGPDTQYFGPGTRLTVL.

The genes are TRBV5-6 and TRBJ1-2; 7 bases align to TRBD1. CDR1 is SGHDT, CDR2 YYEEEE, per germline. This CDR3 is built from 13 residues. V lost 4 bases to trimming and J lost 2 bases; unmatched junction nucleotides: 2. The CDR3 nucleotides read TGTGCCAGCAGCAGGGGACAGAACTATGGCTACACCTTC. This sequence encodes CASSRGQNYGYTF.

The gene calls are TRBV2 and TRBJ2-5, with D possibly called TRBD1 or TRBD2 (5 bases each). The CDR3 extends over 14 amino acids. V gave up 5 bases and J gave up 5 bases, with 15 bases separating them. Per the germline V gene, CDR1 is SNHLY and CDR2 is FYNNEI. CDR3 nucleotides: TGTGCCAGCAGTCGGGACCGCGTCCAGGAGACCCAGTACTTC. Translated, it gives CASSRDRVQETQYF.